This TCR beta chain was retrieved from a study of blood T cell repertoires in COVID-19. Overall study: In each case, the material was cDNA or gDNA derived from T cells, B-cell-depleted T cells, or PBMCs.

This CDR3 region has 15 residues. Germline V gene sequence: CDR1 SGHAT, CDR2 FQNNGV. V was clipped by 5 bases and J by 2 bases; unmatched bases: 4. Source study methods: The authors estimated nucleated cell counts from reference gene primer amplification. Clones were read by immunoSEQ multiplex PCR, and TCRdb kept only the in-frame ones, dropping some. V, J and clone size were drawn from that table, and D and trimming were deduced from the DNA. Seen here are hundreds of thousands of clones, less than 90% observed once, and the top ten hold about 2.5%. Sequenced material: peripheral blood. The rearrangement joins TRBV11-2 to TRBJ2-2, with 8 positions matching TRBD1. This TCR came from a woman between 65 and 79 years old with active or convalescent COVID-19. CDR3 bases: TGTGCCAGCAGCCCGGACAGGGCAAACACCGGGGAGCTGTTTTTT. Its translation: CASSPDRANTGELFF. The full variable domain, rest sourced from reference TRBV11-2 and TRBJ2-2, is EAGVAQSPRYKIIEKRQSVAFWCNPISGHATLYWYQQILGQGPKLLIQFQNNGVVDDSQLPKDRFSAERLKGVDSTLKIQPAKLEDSAVYLCASSPDRANTGELFFGEGSRLTVL.